These T cell receptor beta chains were read from a single sample in a study of blood T cells in healthy people across ages. TCRdb re-called the 5' RACE reads through MiXCR, storing one row per CDR3 protein. The data show over 1,500,000 distinct CDR3 sequences, with around 40% seen just once and 23% held by the top ten. Sequences were obtained from blood. These TCRs come from a human donor in good health. The CDR3 runs from the conserved cysteine through the conserved F or W. Fields, in order: clone size, J gene, D gene, V gene, CDR3 protein, CDR3 DNA. A D gene is named only where the DNA matches it firmly. The size entry is marked missing in some rows and otherwise reads once, few, many or a size class.

abundance: -; j_gene: TRBJ2-7; d_gene: TRBD1; v_gene: TRBV5-1; CDR3aa: CASSLNTGQGIHEQYF; CDR3nt: TGCGCCAGCAGCCTAAACACAGGACAGGGAATCCACGAGCAGTACTTC
abundance: few; j_gene: TRBJ1-5; d_gene: -; v_gene: TRBV7-2; CDR3aa: CASSYDPWSFNQPQHF; CDR3nt: TGTGCCAGCAGCTACGACCCTTGGTCCTTTAATCAGCCCCAGCATTTT
abundance: few; j_gene: TRBJ2-4; d_gene: TRBD1; v_gene: TRBV10-3; CDR3aa: CAIGTEKNIQYF; CDR3nt: TGTGCCATCGGGACAGAGAAAAACATTCAGTACTTC
abundance: once; j_gene: TRBJ2-3; d_gene: TRBD1; v_gene: TRBV5-1; CDR3aa: CASSLSTGEIDAQYF; CDR3nt: TGCGCCAGCAGCCTATCGACAGGGGAGATAGATGCGCAGTATTTT
abundance: many; j_gene: TRBJ2-7; d_gene: -; v_gene: TRBV7-2; CDR3aa: CASSPHYEQYF; CDR3nt: TGTGCCAGCAGTCCGCACTACGAGCAGTACTTC
abundance: -; j_gene: TRBJ1-5; d_gene: -; v_gene: TRBV7-6; CDR3aa: CASSLGVMGDSNQPQHF; CDR3nt: TGTGCCAGCAGCTTAGGAGTTATGGGAGATAGCAATCAGCCCCAGCATTTT
abundance: -; j_gene: TRBJ2-1; d_gene: TRBD2; v_gene: TRBV5-1; CDR3aa: CASSMGLAGDNEQFF; CDR3nt: TGCGCCAGCAGCATGGGACTAGCGGGGGACAATGAGCAGTTCTTC
abundance: few; j_gene: TRBJ1-1; d_gene: -; v_gene: TRBV5-1; CDR3aa: CASSPVVALMNTEAFF; CDR3nt: TGCGCCAGCAGCCCCGTGGTAGCCCTAATGAACACTGAAGCTTTCTTT
abundance: -; j_gene: TRBJ2-1; d_gene: -; v_gene: TRBV29-1; CDR3aa: CSVGGPDDEQFF; CDR3nt: TGCAGCGTTGGGGGTCCCGACGATGAGCAGTTCTTC
abundance: few; j_gene: TRBJ1-5; d_gene: -; v_gene: TRBV28; CDR3aa: CASIPGQGWNQPQHF; CDR3nt: TGTGCCAGCATCCCTGGCCAGGGGTGGAATCAGCCCCAGCATTTT
abundance: -; j_gene: TRBJ1-5; d_gene: -; v_gene: TRBV20-1; CDR3aa: CSARDPRGSNQPQHF; CDR3nt: TGCAGTGCTAGAGATCCACGTGGGAGCAATCAGCCCCAGCATTTT
abundance: -; j_gene: TRBJ1-3; d_gene: TRBD1; v_gene: TRBV12-3/TRBV12-4; CDR3aa: CASSGTGRNTIYF; CDR3nt: TGTGCCAGCAGTGGGACAGGGCGAAACACCATATATTTT
abundance: few; j_gene: TRBJ1-4; d_gene: -; v_gene: TRBV6-2/TRBV6-3; CDR3aa: CASSREGSREKLFF; CDR3nt: TGTGCCAGCAGCCGCGAGGGGTCGCGGGAAAAACTGTTTTTT
abundance: -; j_gene: TRBJ1-5; d_gene: -; v_gene: TRBV9; CDR3aa: CASSVGQDQPQHF; CDR3nt: TGTGCCAGCAGCGTAGGGCAGGATCAGCCCCAGCATTTT
abundance: -; j_gene: TRBJ2-6; d_gene: -; v_gene: TRBV5-1; CDR3aa: CASSLVPDSYSGANVLTF; CDR3nt: TGCGCCAGCAGCTTGGTCCCTGACAGCTACTCTGGGGCCAACGTCCTGACTTTC
abundance: -; j_gene: TRBJ2-2; d_gene: TRBD1; v_gene: TRBV29-1; CDR3aa: CSATQGAGGELFF; CDR3nt: TGCAGCGCAACCCAGGGGGCGGGCGGGGAGCTGTTTTTT
abundance: few; j_gene: TRBJ2-6; d_gene: -; v_gene: TRBV4-3; CDR3aa: CASSHFEGAGANVLTF; CDR3nt: TGCGCCAGCAGCCACTTCGAGGGGGCTGGGGCCAACGTCCTGACTTTC
abundance: -; j_gene: TRBJ2-1; d_gene: TRBD1; v_gene: TRBV5-8; CDR3aa: CASSGAPGTVTYNERYF; CDR3nt: TGTGCCAGCAGTGGAGCTCCGGGGACAGTGACCTACAATGAGCGGTACTTC
abundance: few; j_gene: TRBJ2-7; d_gene: TRBD2; v_gene: TRBV7-2; CDR3aa: CASSSLADNSYEQYF; CDR3nt: TGTGCCAGCAGCTCCCTAGCGGACAACTCCTACGAGCAGTACTTC
abundance: -; j_gene: TRBJ2-1; d_gene: -; v_gene: TRBV24-1; CDR3aa: CATSDWGLGRARDEQFF; CDR3nt: TGTGCTACCAGTGATTGGGGACTCGGAAGGGCTAGGGATGAGCAGTTCTTC
abundance: -; j_gene: TRBJ1-2; d_gene: -; v_gene: TRBV19; CDR3aa: CASSMSRDGYTF; CDR3nt: TGTGCCAGTAGTATGTCCCGGGATGGCTACACCTTC
abundance: few; j_gene: TRBJ1-2; d_gene: TRBD1; v_gene: TRBV7-2; CDR3aa: CASSLGGGQGNYGYTF; CDR3nt: TGTGCCAGCAGCTTAGGTGGGGGACAGGGAAACTATGGCTACACCTTC
abundance: few; j_gene: TRBJ1-1; d_gene: -; v_gene: TRBV7-9; CDR3aa: CASSLVAGLNTEAFF; CDR3nt: TGTGCCAGCAGCTTAGTTGCAGGCCTTAACACTGAAGCTTTCTTT
abundance: -; j_gene: TRBJ1-4; d_gene: -; v_gene: TRBV5-1; CDR3aa: CASSLDGSLDEKLFF; CDR3nt: TGCGCCAGCAGCTTGGATGGAAGCTTGGATGAAAAACTGTTTTTT
abundance: many; j_gene: TRBJ1-2; d_gene: TRBD1; v_gene: TRBV5-6; CDR3aa: CASSLAQGDGYTF; CDR3nt: TGTGCCAGCAGCTTGGCCCAGGGGGACGGCTACACCTTC
abundance: once; j_gene: TRBJ2-1; d_gene: -; v_gene: TRBV7-8; CDR3aa: CASSLAGAARHEQFF; CDR3nt: TGTGCCAGCAGCTTAGCGGGGGCTGCCCGCCATGAGCAGTTCTTC
abundance: -; j_gene: TRBJ1-2; d_gene: -; v_gene: TRBV5-5; CDR3aa: CASSLQTNFRGGYTF; CDR3nt: TGTGCCAGCAGCTTACAAACAAATTTCAGGGGTGGCTACACCTTC
abundance: -; j_gene: TRBJ1-4; d_gene: -; v_gene: TRBV28; CDR3aa: CASLRRGQEKLFF; CDR3nt: TGTGCCAGCCTAAGGAGGGGCCAAGAAAAACTGTTTTTT